The entry that follows covers one TCR beta chain sequence. In its sample, this clone was seen once. It lacks a known antigen. One base away there is no much larger clone; base qualities are not given. Trimming takes 1 base from V and 0 bases from J, and the germline ends sit 7 bases apart. CDR1 and CDR2, looked up from the germline V gene, are SGDLS and YYNGEE. The CDR3, from cysteine to phenylalanine, totals 15 residues. The kept DNA is CDR3 alone, 45 bases in frame from the first base. The library was made by the immunoSEQ multiplex PCR assay. For the multiplex PCR, a mixture combining 60 forward primers for TCR Vbeta segments and 13 reverse primers for TCR Jbeta segments was used. The CDR3 region of rearranged TCR beta genes was amplified from genomic DNA by a multiplex PCR assay. The Illumina HiSeq System was used to sequence the amplified TCR beta libraries as 87-base-pair reads. As for the original processing: In a later analysis, tens of millions of unique TCR beta chains were counted across the roughly 700 repertoires, and some 10 million of these chains were shared by at least two donors. To remove PCR and sequencing errors, raw reads were error-corrected and collapsed into unique sequences using a nearest-neighbor algorithm that merged closely related sequences. V, D and J gene segments were assigned by aligning CDR3 sequences to IMGT reference sequences. For a sequence to be retained, at least a six-nucleotide match to both a V gene segment and a J gene segment was required. Rearrangements were called productive when the CDR3 lacked stop codons and stayed in frame with V and J; all others were non-productive. Following IMGT convention, CDR3 was defined as the stretch from the second conserved V-encoded cysteine up to the conserved J-encoded phenylalanine. Sequences without an unambiguous match to a single V gene segment were excluded from the earlier analysis of almost 600 of the donors. An earlier analysis of several hundred of the donors called V segments functional above 56.7% productive rearrangements and segregating when the between-donor standard deviation exceeded 5%. A statistical classification framework was developed to diagnose cytomegalovirus status using the catalog of TCR beta chain sequences. A later analysis assigned V and J genes by comparing TCR nucleotide sequences with IMGT/GENE-DB human TR gene sequences. A later analysis assigned CDR3 sequences and most-parsimonious VDJ recombination scenarios with the TCRdist pipeline. In a later analysis, each TCR beta chain was defined by its CDR3 amino acid sequence together with its V-gene family, and reads lacking a unique V-gene family were excluded. In a later analysis, 550 to 650 highly shared, low-generation-probability nucleotide sequences were removed to address suspected cross-contamination and a sequencing artifact. In a later analysis, a clonal expansion index for each public chain was calculated from normalized within-repertoire ranks of inferred template counts. In a later analysis, generation probabilities were computed with a VDJ recombination model fitted to out-of-frame rearrangements, and the resulting probabilities were checked against IGoR. In a later analysis, hypergeometric tests were used to score TCR-TCR, TCR-HLA and TCR-CMV co-occurrence, with a repertoire-size bias correction applied to TCR pairs. To estimate false discovery rates, a later analysis permuted the HLA or CMV assignments 20 times. In a later analysis, co-occurring TCRs were grouped with DBSCAN, and TCRdist sequence similarity was added when clustering was performed within HLA-allele-positive subsets. Repertoires with fewer than 30,000 or more than 120,000 public chains, plus five repertoires with anomalous nucleotide sharing, were excluded from co-occurrence clustering. TCRdb carries this immuneACCESS record with in-frame sequences only. Its versions omit some clonotypes, under half of them owing to an unresolved V gene in the studies checked, with the rest unexplained. The DNA was the basis for D and trimming; V, J and clone size are from that table. This sample holds 100,000 to 150,000 clones; approximately 80% were observed only once. Together, the top ten hold 0.55% to 0.85% of the sample.

In total, around 600 healthy bone marrow donors made up the cohort. All cohort members were sampled while nominally healthy, although unrecorded immune exposures were likely present. The donor was CMV seronegative and was included in the group of over 300 seronegative cohort members. Every donor gave a peripheral blood sample, and the peripheral blood mononuclear cells from that sample were used for TCR beta sequencing. The Qiagen DNeasy Blood Extraction Kit was used to extract genomic DNA from the blood cell samples. This sample stems from a study of cytomegalovirus exposure and HLA in healthy donors (dated by TCRdb to 2016 to 2017). Notes on the research overall: In an earlier analysis of some 550 of the donors, 276 Gb of sequence data and 90 million to 130 million unique TCR beta sequences from roughly 200 million T cells were reported. In addition to the first cohort of 666 subjects, a separate validation cohort of some 120 different subjects was used. A later analysis re-analyzed previously published TCR beta repertoires from several hundred donors and added high-resolution HLA genotyping to study TCR occurrence patterns. Among about 410 genotyped donors of the cohort, an average of approximately 240,000 unique TCR beta nucleotide sequences was sequenced per donor, of which roughly 17% were non-productive. All discovery cohort repertoires had been generated using a single sequencing platform. In an earlier analysis of 550 to 700 of the donors, high-throughput TCR beta sequencing was used to judge whether each TCR beta V gene segment behaved as functional or pseudogenic. The study was designed to test whether signatures of past pathogen exposure could be identified by cataloging public T cell receptors. Genome-wide SNP genotypes for about three fifths of the roughly 700 donors were used in a later genetic analysis, which treated that subset as a discovery cohort. Around 300 gigabases of sequencing data and some 85 million unique TCR sequences were included in an early release covering 500 to 750 HLA-typed donors. Four or five DR-DQ haplotypes were handled as single units for association and clustering because linkage in the cohort was strong. The number of typed donors differed by locus: about 620-640 for A, B, C, DRB1 and DQB1; some 500 for DQA1; 606 for DPA1; and around 450 for DPB1. The study profiled the T cell repertoires of some 610 subjects by immunosequencing and related them to cytomegalovirus serostatus. Among the roughly 390 genotyped donors, around 81% belonged to the genetic ancestry cluster associated with self-reported Caucasian donors. High-throughput TCR immunosequencing, statistical association of individual TCRs with disease status, and machine learning were combined to predict cytomegalovirus infection status. Both class I and class II loci were covered by HLA typing, at four-digit resolution. Donor age, sex, ethnicity and CMV serostatus were collected together with the repertoire data. Rather than drawing on any new phenotypic data, the later analysis identified candidate immune exposures from TCR beta sequences and the way those sequences occurred across donors. What the research found in general, with its limitations: When HLA alleles, especially DR and DQ, strongly co-occurred, TCR associations were difficult to assign to individual alleles. A further reported finding was that TCR beta sequences accurately predicted the HLA-A and HLA-B alleles for most subjects in the first cohort. In a later analysis, HLA-associated TCR beta chains showed more clonal expansion and lower generation probabilities than non-associated chains that were equally common. In a later analysis, most CMV-associated TCR beta chains were found to appear HLA-restricted, with HLA associations seemingly driven largely by CMV exposure. A later analysis associated 16,951 TCR beta sequences with specific HLA alleles at a false discovery rate of 0.05. Across donors, most TCR sequences were observed very rarely, whereas some public TCRs were present in many individuals. Because counts were too low, roughly 16 rarely observed V segments, including chromosome 9 orphons, were excluded from the earlier analysis of 587 of the donors. The presence/absence analyses assumed that sequencing depth was roughly uniform across donors, and that assumption may not be true. In vitro tests confirmed that a few of the cytomegalovirus-associated TCR beta chains recognize cytomegalovirus antigens. V-gene and J-gene trimming of TCR beta chains was associated with a missense DCLRE1C variant in a later genetic analysis, and the association was replicated in an independent cohort. Because HLA typing was missing for some donors at each locus, association tests included only the typed subset. According to the authors, the approach could potentially be generalized to other disease states and immunological phenotypes. The only immune exposure information available for the cohort was CMV serostatus. In a later analysis, TCR association rates were found to vary across HLA loci, with the most associated TCRs seen for DRB1 alleles and the fewest for HLA-C alleles. Broadly in line with IMGT annotations, most TCR beta V segments showed up in productive rearrangements about 90% or about 30% of the time in an earlier analysis of a few hundred of the donors. According to a later analysis, parvovirus B19, influenza, CMV and Epstein-Barr virus appeared linked to several top co-occurrence clusters. Some IMGT-functional V segments, including TRBV6-2 and TRBV6-3, could not be distinguished by the 87-base-pair reads and were therefore excluded. The study listed approximately 150 TCR beta chains as associated with cytomegalovirus. The sequencing pipeline was judged likely to have produced a cluster of highly shared sequence variants as a technical artifact. The cohort was sequenced for TCR beta chains only, and without alpha or paired-chain data the features that could be detected were limited. In both the original and validation cohorts, the classifier was reported to diagnose cytomegalovirus status with high specificity and sensitivity. Correlated functional status among segregating V segments might reflect linkage disequilibrium, but an unknown experimental factor could not be ruled out. According to a later genetic analysis, donors in an Asian-associated ancestry cluster had fewer N-insertions in productive TCRs than the approximately 630-donor mean.

Source material: PBMCs. The clonotype was recovered from a man between 18 and 29 years old in good health and CMV-seronegative. Recombination connected TRBV9 to TRBJ2-2, with a weak D call of TRBD2 (6 bases match). The CDR3 in this case is CASSVRGANTGELFF. The nucleotide sequence is given as TGTGCCAGCAGCGTACGCGGGGCGAACACCGGGGAGCTGTTTTTT.